This record looks at one T cell receptor (beta chain) sequence and its context. This entry is derived from a study of T cell repertoires in cytomegalovirus infection. Study context: Public TCR beta signatures indicated both CMV infection and matching HLA type.

The V segment lost 1 base and the J segment 8 bases; nucleotides outside the gene matches: 7. Germline V gene lookup returns CDR1 SQVTM and CDR2 ANQGSEA. The CDR3 contains 13 residues. MiXCR, run by TCRdb on the reads, gives a single entry per CDR3 protein. The sample yields over 200,000 distinct CDR3 sequences, roughly 13% seen once. This TCR derives from a human donor in good health (CMV status not recorded). Some clones in this sample may be carry-over from other donors' samples. What was sequenced was PBMCs. The chain carries TRBV29-1 and TRBJ1-2; 7 bases match TRBD1. For the CDR3, the DNA is TGCAGCGTTGAAGTGGTGACAGGGAGCGGCTACACCTTC. Amino acid sequence: CSVEVVTGSGYTF.